Presented here are 27 T cell receptor beta chains from one specimen sequenced in a study of T cell repertoires in cytomegalovirus infection. These TCRs' antigens remain unknown. TCRdb recomputed calls from the reads with MiXCR, one row per CDR3 protein. The data hold under 850,000 distinct CDR3 sequences, with approximately 33% observed a single time. The sequenced sample was cultured PBMCs, obtained from culture after CMV antigen stimulation. The origin of the receptors is a human donor in good health (CMV status not recorded). Some clones in this sample may be carry-over from other donors' samples.

This clonotype has only a few counts. CDR3 sequence: CASSLVASGRKVTKNIQYF. CDR3 nucleotide sequence: TGTGCCAGCAGCTTAGTAGCTAGCGGGAGGAAGGTGACCAAAAACATTCAGTACTTC. This chain links TRBV7-2 with TRBJ2-4, with 11 bases identical to TRBD2. This CDR3 comprises 19 residues. Germline CDR1 reads SGHTA; CDR2 reads FQGNSA. V lost 1 base and J lost 2; bases outside the gene matches: 10.

Comment on this clonotype: Here the CDR3 omits its conserved ending phenylalanine or tryptophan, so a read error is the likely source. The J gene is TRBJ2-4, the V gene TRBV4-1; TRBD2 is a possible D gene (6 bases). The CDR3 runs to 16 residues. Trimming stripped 0 bases from V and 4 bases from J, with 13 bases between. Germline CDR1 reads MGHRA; CDR2 reads YSYEKL. CDR3 sequence (DNA): TGCGCCAGCAGCCAAGAGCAGGGAGGTTCGAAAAACATTCAGTACCTC. It codes for CASSQEQGGSKNIQYL.

This chain joins TRBV5-4 and TRBJ1-5, with 9 bases identical to TRBD1. With V trimmed by 0 bases and J by 8 bases, 6 bases remained unmatched. CDR3 length equals 15 residues. Germline V gene lookup returns CDR1 SGHNT and CDR2 YYREEE (reference sequence). The DNA of the CDR3 is TGTGCCAGCAGCTTGGCTCCGGGACAGGGTAAGCCCCAGCATTTT. Translating it yields CASSLAPGQGKPQHF. The entire variable domain, with the rest obtained from reference TRBV5-4 and TRBJ1-5, is as follows: ETGVTQSPTHLIKTRGQQVTLRCSSQSGHNTVSWYQQALGQGPQFIFQYYREEENGRGNFPPRFSGLQFPNYSSELNVNALELDDSALYLCASSLAPGQGKPQHFGDGTRLSIL.

A few counts support this clonotype. The genes are TRBV10-2 and TRBJ2-7; a weak D match, TRBD2 (6 bases). With 5 bases removed from V and 3 bases from J, the gap between germline ends came to 11 bases. CDR1 WSHSY and CDR2 SAAADI come from the germline V gene. The CDR3 is 13 residues long. The CDR3 sequence: CASSRDSDYEQYF. The CDR3 nucleotides read TGCGCCAGCAGTCGGGACTCGGACTACGAGCAGTACTTC.

The rearrangement joins TRBV5-6 to TRBJ2-5, with 15 bases aligning to TRBD2. With 3 bases clipped from V and 1 base from J, the junction kept 10 bases outside the gene matches. CDR3 size: 19 residues. CDR1 is SGHDT and CDR2 is YYEEEE in the germline V gene. The CDR3 sequence is CASSSRGLAGGGIQETQYF. The CDR3 region has the DNA TGTGCCAGCAGCTCGAGGGGACTAGCGGGGGGCGGGATCCAAGAGACCCAGTACTTC.

V usage is TRBV7-8 and J usage is TRBJ2-3; TRBD2 matches at 13 bases. Germline CDR1 SGHVS, CDR2 FQNEAQ. V was clipped by 1 base and J by 4 bases; unmatched bases: 5. The CDR3 is 17 amino acids. For the CDR3, the DNA is TGTGCCAGCAGCTTAGGGGGGACTAGCGGGATTCCAGATACGCAGTATTTT. The encoded protein is CASSLGGTSGIPDTQYF.

The rearrangement uses TRBV4-1 and TRBJ2-7, with D possibly TRBD2 on 6 matching bases. The CDR3 runs 13 residues. Looked up from germline, CDR1 is MGHRA and CDR2 is YSYEKL. The V end lost 1 base, the J end lost 6 bases, and 10 bases lay between the germline ends. The CDR3 DNA follows: TGCGCCAGCAGCCAAGGGGGGGACGGCGAGCAGTACTTC. It codes for CASSQGGDGEQYF.

The rearrangement uses TRBV7-2 and TRBJ1-5; D perhaps matches TRBD1 (5 bases). Trimming took 0 bases from V and 9 from J, leaving 12 bases between them. This CDR3 spans 14 amino acids. Germline V gene sequence: CDR1 SGHTA, CDR2 FQGNSA. The CDR3 loop is CASSLAREDGPQHF. CDR3 DNA: TGTGCCAGCAGCTTAGCCAGGGAGGATGGGCCCCAGCATTTT.

A few counts support this clonotype. J is TRBJ2-7 and V is TRBV6-8; D gene unclear. Trimming removed 4 bases from V and 0 bases from J, with 16 bases in between. Germline-derived CDR1 and CDR2 are MNHGY and SAAAGT. This CDR3 comprises 16 residues. CDR3 coding DNA: TGTGCCAGCAGTTTACGTAGGGCGGCAGGCTCCTACGAGCAGTACTTC. It translates to CASSLRRAAGSYEQYF.

CDR3 bases: TGTGCCAGTAGTCCTCTCCTAGGGGGTAACAATCAGCCCCAGCATTTT. Translating gives CASSPLLGGNNQPQHF. The chain has TRBV19 and TRBJ1-5; weak D call: TRBD1 (6 bases). This CDR3 has 16 residues. Trimming took off 5 bases at V and 3 bases at J, with 17 bases between the two ends. Germline CDR1 and CDR2: LNHDA and SQIVND (reference sequence).

The genes are TRBV3-1 and TRBJ2-7; no clear D. The CDR3 has 12 amino acids. V dropped 5 bases and J dropped 3 bases, with 8 bases sitting between them. The germline V gene encodes CDR1 LGHDT and CDR2 YNNKEL (reference sequence). CDR3 coding DNA: TGTGCCAGCAGCGTATTAGGCTACGAGCAGTACTTC. It translates to CASSVLGYEQYF.

There are a few counts of this clonotype. The V call is TRBV7-9, the J call TRBJ2-2; TRBD2 might be the D (5 bases). Germline loops: CDR1 SEHNR, CDR2 FQNEAQ (reference sequence). V was trimmed by 11 bases and J by 4 bases, leaving 17 bases between them. This CDR3 contains 14 residues. CDR3 DNA: TGTGCCTTTCCCCACAGCGGAGGCACCGGGGAGCTGTTTTTT. Protein product: CAFPHSGGTGELFF.

In this sample, this clonotype turned up many times. The chain recombines TRBV7-2 with TRBJ2-7; TRBD2 agrees at 10 bases. The J segment lost 2 bases and the V segment lost 5 bases, leaving 6 bases of the junction unmatched. The CDR3 is 15 amino acids. Germline values: CDR1 SGHTA, CDR2 FQGNSA. The chain's CDR3 is CASSRERGGTYEQYF. The CDR3 DNA is TGTGCCAGCAGCCGAGAGCGGGGGGGAACCTACGAGCAGTACTTC.

This chain connects TRBV27 to TRBJ1-5, with D tentatively TRBD1 (5 bases). Germline lookup yields CDR1 MNHEY and CDR2 SMNVEV (reference sequence). The CDR3 has 13 residues. V was shortened by 8 bases and J by 1 base, with 9 bases between the two germline ends. Here the CDR3 reads CASGDGSNQPQHF. For the CDR3, the DNA is TGTGCCAGCGGGGACGGGAGCAATCAGCCCCAGCATTTT.

The J gene is TRBJ1-5, the V gene TRBV6-5, with D perhaps TRBD1 (5 bases). The ends were cut back, 3 bases at V and 4 bases at J, with 16 bases in the middle. CDR1 MNHEY and CDR2 SVGAGI come from the germline V gene. This CDR3 region has 16 residues. The CDR3 loop reads CASSYPLRQFNQPQHF. CDR3 DNA: TGTGCCAGCAGTTATCCCCTGAGACAGTTTAATCAGCCCCAGCATTTT.

This clonotype has at least ten counts. The chain combines TRBV7-9 with TRBJ1-4; D is unresolved. The CDR3 runs to 15 residues. Germline V gene lookup returns CDR1 SEHNR and CDR2 FQNEAQ (reference sequence). V shed 5 bases and J shed 8 bases, with 18 bases lying between them. DNA for the CDR3: TGTGCCAGCAGCCACACCGCCCGTATGGGGGAAAAACTGTTTTTT. Protein sequence: CASSHTARMGEKLFF.

The chain has TRBV7-6 and TRBJ2-7; possibly TRBD2 for D (6 bases). V was clipped by 5 bases and J by 2 bases, with 16 bases between them. CDR1 is SGHVS and CDR2 is FNYEAQ in the germline V gene. This CDR3 region has 15 residues. This CDR3 reads CASSPAGTRTYEQYF. For the CDR3, the DNA is TGTGCCAGCAGCCCTGCCGGGACTCGGACCTACGAGCAGTACTTC.

The rearrangement joins TRBV4-2 to TRBJ1-4; TRBD1 matches at 7 bases. CDR1 and CDR2 (germline): LGHNA, YNFKEQ. The V and J ends lost 4 bases and 8 bases, in that order; junction bases with no gene match: 10. CDR3 length: 15 residues. Here the CDR3 reads CASSRADRPSEKLFF. The CDR3 DNA follows: TGTGCCAGCAGCCGAGCGGACAGGCCCTCCGAAAAACTGTTTTTT.

The rearrangement links TRBV19 to TRBJ2-1; the D gene is possibly TRBD2 (6 bases). The CDR3 extends over 13 amino acids. The V and J ends lost 1 base and 10 bases respectively, with 11 bases between them. Germline loops: CDR1 LNHDA, CDR2 SQIVND (reference sequence). In nucleotides, the CDR3 is TGTGCCAGTAGTATAGTGTCGGGAGTGGAGCAGTTCTTC. This encodes CASSIVSGVEQFF. Using reference TRBV19 and TRBJ2-1 for the parts outside the CDR3, the full variable domain is DGGITQSPKYLFRKEGQNVTLSCEQNLNHDAMYWYRQDPGQGLRLIYYSQIVNDFQKGDIAEGYSVSREKKESFPLTVTSAQKNPTAFYLCASSIVSGVEQFFGPGTRLTVL.

This clonotype occurred a few times. This chain joins TRBV19 and TRBJ1-2; D is undetermined. The CDR3 sequence is 11 residues long. The germline CDR1 and CDR2 sequences are LNHDA and SQIVND (reference sequence). Written as DNA, the CDR3 is TGTGGATCGGGCACAAACTATGGCTACACCTTC. Residues: CGSGTNYGYTF.

J is TRBJ1-1 and V is TRBV7-2; no clear D. Trimming took 0 bases from V and 0 from J, leaving 8 bases between them. CDR3 length: 15 amino acids. Germline assignment: CDR1 SGHTA and CDR2 FQGNSA. The CDR3: CASSLAGIMNTEAFF. CDR3 bases: TGTGCCAGCAGCTTAGCGGGCATCATGAACACTGAAGCTTTCTTT.

This clonotype has just a few counts. V usage is TRBV28 and J usage is TRBJ2-5; 13 positions agree with TRBD2. CDR3 size: 16 residues. J gave up 2 bases and V 3 bases, and 3 bases lay outside the gene matches. Germline values: CDR1 MDHEN, CDR2 SYDVKM. The CDR3 reads CASSLGLAGPQETQYF. The CDR3 nucleotides are TGTGCCAGCAGTTTGGGACTAGCGGGGCCTCAAGAGACCCAGTACTTC.

This clonotype has just a few counts. V gene TRBV6-2 or TRBV6-3 combines with J gene TRBJ2-3, with 7 positions matching TRBD2. The V gene's germline CDR1 is MNHEY and CDR2 SVGEGT. The CDR3 contains 15 residues. V trimming: 3 bases; J trimming: 2 bases; junction bases outside the gene matches: 5. The DNA of the CDR3 is TGTGCCAGCAGTTATGTAGCGGGCCACACAGATACGCAGTATTTT. Translation gives CASSYVAGHTDTQYF.

Many counts were recorded for this clonotype. The V gene is TRBV7-2, the J gene TRBJ2-5; unclear D gene. The CDR3 has 13 amino acids. From germline, CDR1 is SGHTA and CDR2 FQGNSA. V lost 5 bases to trimming and J lost 4 bases, with 11 bases between them. The CDR3 region is CASSRIVGETQYF. In nucleotides, the CDR3 is TGTGCCAGCAGCCGCATTGTAGGAGAGACCCAGTACTTC.

V is TRBV7-2 and J is TRBJ2-7; D is ambiguous. The CDR3 is 16 residues long. CDR1 and CDR2 (germline): SGHTA, FQGNSA. The ends were cut back, 0 bases at V and 5 bases at J, with 17 bases in the middle. CDR3 residues: CASSLASGSWVDEQYF. The CDR3 DNA follows: TGTGCCAGCAGCTTAGCCTCCGGGTCCTGGGTGGACGAGCAGTACTTC.

A few counts support this clonotype. This chain joins TRBV6-5 and TRBJ1-4; D gene unclear. The CDR3 contains 15 residues. Germline V gene data show CDR1 as MNHEY and CDR2 as SVGAGI. Trimming removed 2 bases at V and 2 bases at J, with 9 bases between. The CDR3: CASSYGSRTNEKLFF. The CDR3 DNA follows: TGTGCCAGCAGTTACGGGTCTCGGACTAATGAAAAACTGTTTTTT.

The V gene is TRBV7-9, the J gene TRBJ2-1, with 10 bases lining up with TRBD2. The germline CDR1 and CDR2 sequences are SEHNR and FQNEAQ (reference sequence). Germline trimming cut 1 base from V and 5 bases from J; bases unmatched to any gene: 5. This CDR3 contains 16 residues. The CDR3 protein is CASSLGWTSGDNEQFF. In nucleotides, the CDR3 is TGTGCCAGCAGCTTAGGCTGGACTAGCGGCGACAATGAGCAGTTCTTC.